The 22 T cell receptor beta chains in this list originate from one sample, sequenced in a study of shared clonotypes between healthy human individuals (dated by TCRdb to 2020 to 2022). Preparation of the library involved the immunoSEQ multiplex PCR assay. TCRdb retrieved this table from immuneACCESS and kept in-frame rearrangements only. Not all clones are present; in checked studies, unresolved V genes account for under half, and no reason is known for the remainder. The sample has about 750,000 clones on record, 90% to 95% of them singletons. Of the sample, approximately 25% is held by the ten largest clones. CD8 naive samples consisted of CD45RO-negative cells that were positively selected for CCR7, yielding a CD45RA+CCR7+ population without TemRA cells. Sequenced sample: naive CD8+ T cells sorted from blood. In light of the paper, this sample's cell subset or site label describes: CD45RA+CCR7+. The receptors were sampled from a young man in good health.

The gene calls are TRBV6-1 and TRBJ2-7; TRBD1 aligns across 9 bases. Looked up from germline, CDR1 is MNHNS and CDR2 is SASEGT. The CDR3 loop spans 13 amino acids. V shed 8 bases and J 3 bases; nucleotides not matched to a gene: 5. CDR3 coding DNA: TGTGCCAGCGTGGGACAGGGAAACTACGAGCAGTACTTC. It yields the protein CASVGQGNYEQYF.

The chain joins TRBV10-3 to TRBJ2-7; TRBD1 agrees at 8 bases. The germline CDR1 and CDR2 sequences are ENHRY and SYGVKD. CDR3 length: 15 residues. The V gene end was trimmed by 0 bases and the J gene end by 4 bases; junction bases not matched to a gene: 5. Here the CDR3 reads CAISESGTGTYEQYF. The CDR3 bases are TGTGCCATCAGTGAGTCCGGGACAGGAACTTACGAGCAGTACTTC.

The rearrangement links TRBV7-8 to TRBJ2-7, with a tentative D call TRBD2 (5 bases). V lost 5 bases and J lost 0, with 11 bases in between. Germline CDR1 SGHVS, CDR2 FQNEAQ. This CDR3 contains 14 residues. The CDR3 bases are TGTGCCAGCAGCAAGAGGGAGAGCTCCTACGAGCAGTACTTC. This codes for CASSKRESSYEQYF. Complete variable domain (other parts from reference TRBV7-8 and TRBJ2-7): GAGVSQSPRYKVAKRGQDVALRCDPISGHVSLFWYQQALGQGPEFLTYFQNEAQLDKSGLPSDRFFAERPEGSVSTLKIQRTQQEDSAVYLCASSKRESSYEQYFGPGTRLTVT.

The chain is built from TRBV28 and TRBJ2-1; 8 positions agree with TRBD2. The CDR3 loop spans 16 amino acids. Germline trimming cut 8 bases from V and 10 bases from J; bases unmatched to any gene: 19. Germline CDR1 MDHEN, CDR2 SYDVKM. The CDR3 protein is CASSVYMAGGPKEQFF. The CDR3 DNA is TGTGCCAGCTCAGTTTATATGGCGGGAGGCCCCAAGGAGCAGTTCTTC.

The V gene is TRBV5-4, the J gene TRBJ2-7, with D perhaps matching TRBD1 or TRBD2 (5 bases each). Trimming took off 4 bases at V and 3 bases at J, with 17 bases between the two ends. The CDR3 has 15 residues. Germline loops: CDR1 SGHNT, CDR2 YYREEE (reference sequence). The CDR3 DNA is TGTGCCAGCAGCCATCAGGGAGATTCGGACTACGAGCAGTACTTC. Translating it yields CASSHQGDSDYEQYF.

The chain links TRBV4-1 to TRBJ2-3, with 12 bases identical to TRBD2. Germline assignment: CDR1 MGHRA and CDR2 YSYEKL. The CDR3 totals 18 residues. V gave up 2 bases and J gave up 2 bases; unmatched junction bases: 8. The CDR3 is CASSQNPGLAGITDTQYF. In DNA form, the CDR3 reads TGCGCCAGCAGCCAAAACCCAGGACTAGCGGGAATCACAGATACGCAGTATTTT.

This chain connects TRBV9 to TRBJ2-5; 9 bases map to TRBD2. Trimming removed 3 bases from V and 6 bases from J; junction bases left unmatched: 9. Germline assignment: CDR1 SGDLS and CDR2 YYNGEE. The CDR3 is 15 amino acids. The CDR3 loop reads CASSDSGSPLQTQYF. In DNA, the CDR3 is TGTGCCAGCAGCGATAGCGGGAGTCCCTTACAGACCCAGTACTTC.

The rearrangement joins TRBV5-4 to TRBJ1-1; maybe TRBD1 (5 bases). V lost 4 bases and J 4 bases, leaving 11 bases between the germline ends. Germline CDR1 SGHNT, CDR2 YYREEE (reference sequence). This CDR3 has 13 residues. The CDR3 reads CASSQTGATEAFF. CDR3 coding DNA: TGTGCCAGCAGCCAAACAGGAGCCACTGAAGCTTTCTTT.

The rearrangement joins TRBV29-1 to TRBJ2-1; maybe TRBD1 (6 bases). Trimming left V 2 bases short and J 3 bases short, with 8 bases between. The germline CDR1 and CDR2 sequences are SQVTM and ANQGSEA. The CDR3 extends over 13 amino acids. In nucleotides, the CDR3 is TGCAGCGTTGAACAGGGGAACTACAATGAGCAGTTCTTC. It is translated as CSVEQGNYNEQFF.

J is TRBJ2-7 and V is TRBV10-3; perhaps D is TRBD1 or TRBD2 (5 bases each). The CDR3 has 14 residues. Germline lookup yields CDR1 ENHRY and CDR2 SYGVKD. Trimming took off 5 bases at V and 0 bases at J, with 11 bases between the two ends. Here the CDR3 DNA reads TGTGCCATCAGTCCCGGGGCCAACTCCTACGAGCAGTACTTC. Translation gives CAISPGANSYEQYF.

The chain has TRBV7-2 and TRBJ2-1, with 8 positions matching TRBD1. The CDR3 consists of 14 residues. V lost 4 bases, J lost 6 bases, and 5 bases stayed unmatched. The germline CDR1 and CDR2 sequences are SGHTA and FQGNSA. DNA of the CDR3: TGTGCCAGCAGCTCGGGAACAGGGGGCAATGAGCAGTTCTTC. This translates into CASSSGTGGNEQFF.

The chain couples TRBV10-2 to TRBJ2-5; TRBD2 agrees at 8 bases. The J segment lost 0 bases and the V segment lost 8 bases, leaving 5 bases of the junction unmatched. The CDR3 has 14 residues. Per germline, CDR1 WSHSY and CDR2 SAAADI. DNA of the CDR3: TGCGCCAGCGGCCAGCGGGGGTACCAAGAGACCCAGTACTTC. It yields the protein CASGQRGYQETQYF.

With respect to this clone: Different DNA sequences within this sample yield the same CDR3. The rearrangement uses TRBV19 and TRBJ1-5, with D tentatively TRBD1 (5 bases). Trimming shortened V by 5 bases and J by 2 bases, and 7 bases separated the two germline ends. The germline CDR1 and CDR2 sequences are LNHDA and SQIVND (reference sequence). The CDR3 runs 13 residues. CDR3 sequence (DNA): TGTGCCAGTAGTTCGGGGGGCAATCAGCCCCAGCATTTT. Translating it yields CASSSGGNQPQHF.

The gene calls are TRBV27 and TRBJ2-7; 11 bases are a match to TRBD2. The J segment lost 4 bases and the V segment lost 4 bases, leaving 6 bases of the junction unmatched. The CDR3 is made up of 15 amino acids. Germline CDR1 and CDR2: MNHEY and SMNVEV (reference sequence). The CDR3 here is CASSSTSGSNYEQYF. Written as DNA, the CDR3 is TGTGCCAGCAGTTCTACTAGCGGGAGTAATTACGAGCAGTACTTC.

Concerning this clone itself: The junction differs from germline at one of its ends, possibly a read error. The rearrangement uses TRBV7-7 and TRBJ2-5; TRBD1 matches at 7 bases. The germline V gene has CDR1 SSHAT and CDR2 FNYEAQ (reference sequence). This CDR3 comprises 14 residues. The CDR3 DNA reads as TGTGCTAGCAGCTCCAACGACAGGGAGGAGACCCAGTACTTC. Its translation is CASSSNDREETQYF.

The CDR3 DNA follows: TGTGCCAGCAGCTTAGGTTGGCGGAACACTGAAGCTTTCTTT. Its protein product is CASSLGWRNTEAFF. V gene TRBV7-2 combines with J gene TRBJ1-1; D gene unclear. Germline loops: CDR1 SGHTA, CDR2 FQGNSA. This CDR3 has 14 residues. V was pared by 1 base and J by 1 base, with 7 bases between.

The chain uses TRBV7-9 and TRBJ1-5; 12 nucleotides align to TRBD1. The CDR3 loop spans 18 amino acids. V trimming: 4 bases; J trimming: 7 bases; junction bases outside the gene matches: 14. Germline V gene lookup returns CDR1 SEHNR and CDR2 FQNEAQ (reference sequence). CDR3 in amino acids: CASSSDIGDRGLIQPQHF. Here the CDR3 DNA reads TGTGCCAGCAGCTCGGATATAGGGGACAGGGGGCTAATACAGCCCCAGCATTTT. The full variable domain, rest sourced from reference TRBV7-9 and TRBJ1-5, is DTGVSQNPRHKITKRGQNVTFRCDPISEHNRLYWYRQTLGQGPEFLTYFQNEAQLEKSRLLSDRFSAERPKGSFSTLEIQRTEQGDSAMYLCASSSDIGDRGLIQPQHFGDGTRLSIL.

The V call is TRBV6-5, the J call TRBJ2-7; D is undetermined. Germline CDR1 is MNHEY and CDR2 is SVGAGI. Trimming shortened V by 4 bases and J by 4 bases, and 11 bases separated the two germline ends. This CDR3 region has 13 residues. The CDR3 DNA follows: TGTGCCAGCAGTTCCAGCGTTAATTACGAGCAGTACTTC. Translated: CASSSSVNYEQYF.

This chain uses TRBV27 with TRBJ2-3; weak D call: TRBD2 (6 bases). Germline V gene data show CDR1 as MNHEY and CDR2 as SMNVEV (reference sequence). Trimming pared 1 base from V and 1 base from J, leaving 12 bases between. This CDR3 contains 16 residues. The CDR3: CASSLLRDQGTDTQYF. Written as DNA, the CDR3 is TGTGCCAGCAGTTTATTGCGGGACCAGGGCACAGATACGCAGTATTTT.

V is TRBV9 and J is TRBJ1-1, with TRBD1 as a possible D gene (5 bases). This CDR3 has 12 amino acids. Trimming took 4 bases from V and 9 from J, leaving 13 bases between them. The germline gives CDR1 SGDLS, CDR2 YYNGEE. The CDR3 coding sequence is TGTGCCAGCAGCCCACCGGACATTAAAGCTTTCTTT. This sequence encodes CASSPPDIKAFF.

Here the CDR3 reads CASSFLGTYEQYF. The CDR3 DNA reads as TGTGCCAGCAGCTTTCTGGGGACCTACGAGCAGTACTTC. This chain links TRBV7-9 with TRBJ2-7; D not certain. Germline CDR1 reads SEHNR; CDR2 reads FQNEAQ (reference sequence). This CDR3 is 13 amino acids long. V lost 3 bases, J lost 2 bases, and 8 bases lay in between. The variable domain in full, completed from reference TRBV7-9 and TRBJ2-7, reads DTGVSQNPRHKITKRGQNVTFRCDPISEHNRLYWYRQTLGQGPEFLTYFQNEAQLEKSRLLSDRFSAERPKGSFSTLEIQRTEQGDSAMYLCASSFLGTYEQYFGPGTRLTVT.

The chain employs TRBV14 and TRBJ2-1, with 9 bases that match TRBD2. The CDR3 totals 17 residues. The ends lost 1 base at V and 8 bases at J; junction bases unmatched: 12. Germline V lookup: CDR1 SGHDN, CDR2 FVKESK. In nucleotides, the CDR3 is TGTGCCAGCAGCCAAGTTTTGGTACTAGCGGGTCAGGATGAGCAGTTCTTC. This codes for CASSQVLVLAGQDEQFF.